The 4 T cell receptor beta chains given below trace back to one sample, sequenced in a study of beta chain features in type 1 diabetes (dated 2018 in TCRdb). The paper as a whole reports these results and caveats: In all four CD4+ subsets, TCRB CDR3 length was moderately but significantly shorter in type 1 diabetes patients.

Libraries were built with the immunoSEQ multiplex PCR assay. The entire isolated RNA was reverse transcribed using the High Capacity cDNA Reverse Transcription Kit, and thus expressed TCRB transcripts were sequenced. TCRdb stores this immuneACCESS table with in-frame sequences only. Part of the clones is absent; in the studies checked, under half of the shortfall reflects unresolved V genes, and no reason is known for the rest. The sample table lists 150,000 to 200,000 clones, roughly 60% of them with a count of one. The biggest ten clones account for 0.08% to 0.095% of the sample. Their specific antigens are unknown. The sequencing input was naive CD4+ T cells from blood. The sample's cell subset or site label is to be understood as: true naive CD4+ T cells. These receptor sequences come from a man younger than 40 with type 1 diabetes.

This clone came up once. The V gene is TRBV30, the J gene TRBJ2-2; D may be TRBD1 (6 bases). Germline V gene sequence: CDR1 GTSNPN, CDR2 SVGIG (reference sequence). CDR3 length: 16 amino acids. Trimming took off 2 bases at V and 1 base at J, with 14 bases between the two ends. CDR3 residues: CAWSPGQTLNTGELFF. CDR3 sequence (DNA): TGTGCCTGGAGTCCAGGACAGACACTGAACACCGGGGAGCTGTTTTTT. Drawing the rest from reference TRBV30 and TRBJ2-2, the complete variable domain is SQTIHQWPATLVQPVGSPLSLECTVEGTSNPNLYWYRQAAGRGLQLLFYSVGIGQISSEVPQNLSASRPQDRQFILSSKKLLLSDSGFYLCAWSPGQTLNTGELFFGEGSRLTVL.

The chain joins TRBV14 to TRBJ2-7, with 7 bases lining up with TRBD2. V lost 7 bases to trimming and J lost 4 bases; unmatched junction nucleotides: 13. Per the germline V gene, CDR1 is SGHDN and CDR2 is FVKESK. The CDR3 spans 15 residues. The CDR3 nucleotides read TGTGCCAGCAACACAGACGGGAGGAGCGATTACGAGCAGTACTTC. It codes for CASNTDGRSDYEQYF.

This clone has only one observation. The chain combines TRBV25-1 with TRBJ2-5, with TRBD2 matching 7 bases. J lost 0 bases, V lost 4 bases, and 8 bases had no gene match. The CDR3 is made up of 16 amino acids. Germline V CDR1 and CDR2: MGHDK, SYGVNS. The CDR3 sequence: CASSGGLSPYQETQYF. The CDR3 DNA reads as TGTGCCAGCAGTGGGGGACTATCACCGTACCAAGAGACCCAGTACTTC.

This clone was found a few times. CDR3 loop: CASSPEGGKRQNEQFF. The CDR3, as DNA: TGCGCCAGCAGCCCGGAAGGGGGCAAGCGTCAGAATGAGCAGTTCTTC. The chain carries TRBV4-1 and TRBJ2-1; 7 nucleotides align to TRBD1. This CDR3 is built from 16 residues. CDR1 and CDR2 (germline): MGHRA, YSYEKL. The V segment lost 4 bases and the J segment 7 bases; nucleotides outside the gene matches: 13.